Presented here are 32 T cell receptor beta chains from one specimen sequenced in a study of Ad26.COV2.S vaccination and SARS-CoV-2 variants. Repertoires were generated with immunoSEQ multiplex PCR, while TCRdb's copy carries only in-frame clones and drops some. This table has about 350,000 clones, 85% appearing once. Sample treatment: roughly 18 received Ad26.COV2.S at low or high dose, single or two shots; 5 received placebo; per-sample allocation not given. Following the first vaccine or placebo injection, samples were taken on day 63. This specimen consisted of peripheral blood, obtained in a trial of Ad26.COV2.S vaccine versus placebo. The receptors were sampled from a person aged 18-60 years who received the Ad26.COV2.S COVID-19 vaccine or a placebo.

This sequence joins TRBV6-2 or TRBV6-3 and TRBJ1-5, with D tentatively TRBD1 (5 bases). Trimming pared 2 bases from V and 0 bases from J, leaving 11 bases between. This CDR3 is built from 16 residues. CDR1 and CDR2 from the germline V gene are MNHEY and SVGEGT. For the CDR3, the DNA is TGTGCCAGCAGTTACGTGACAGCCTATAGCAATCAGCCCCAGCATTTT. Its protein product is CASSYVTAYSNQPQHF.

CDR3 protein: CASSLLGQGSTGELFF. For the CDR3, the DNA is TGTGCCAGCAGCCTTCTCGGACAGGGGAGCACCGGGGAGCTGTTTTTT. This chain links TRBV7-2 with TRBJ2-2; 9 nucleotides match TRBD1. The CDR3 loop spans 16 amino acids. Germline CDR1 and CDR2: SGHTA and FQGNSA. V shed 5 bases, J shed 4 bases, and the junction held 8 bases outside the gene matches.

This rearrangement joins TRBV3-1 (or the pseudogene TRBV3-2) to TRBJ2-1, with D perhaps matching TRBD1 or TRBD2 (5 bases each). With 0 bases removed from V and 5 bases from J, the gap between germline ends came to 14 bases. Per the germline V gene, CDR1 is LGHDT and CDR2 is YNNKEL (reference sequence). CDR3 length: 16 amino acids. The CDR3 sequence: CASSQDSGTRNNEQFF. The CDR3 coding sequence is TGTGCCAGCAGCCAAGATTCTGGGACCCGTAACAATGAGCAGTTCTTC.

V is TRBV18 and J is TRBJ2-2; 10 bases align to TRBD1. Per the germline V gene, CDR1 is KGHSH and CDR2 is LQKENI. V was clipped by 3 bases and J by 4 bases; unmatched bases: 5. This CDR3 has 16 amino acids. Here the CDR3 DNA reads TGTGCCAGCTCACCCCCGGGACAGGGGAGCACCGGGGAGCTGTTTTTT. Translating gives CASSPPGQGSTGELFF.

This clone was counted between two and nine times. This chain joins TRBV9 and TRBJ2-6; D unresolved. Between the trimmed V and J ends, which lost 4 bases and 2 bases, there was a span of 7 bases. This CDR3 has 14 residues. Germline CDR1 is SGDLS and CDR2 is YYNGEE. CDR3 protein: CASSLRPGANVLTF. The CDR3 nucleotides read TGTGCCAGCAGCCTAAGACCTGGGGCCAACGTCCTGACTTTC.

This clone was counted between two and nine times. The chain combines TRBV27 with TRBJ2-1, with 7 positions matching TRBD2. V gave up 3 bases and J gave up 4 bases; unmatched junction bases: 6. The CDR3 totals 15 residues. CDR1 is MNHEY, CDR2 SMNVEV, per germline (reference sequence). The chain's CDR3 is CASSFSRETYNEQFF. CDR3 nucleotide sequence: TGTGCCAGCAGTTTCTCGCGGGAGACTTACAATGAGCAGTTCTTC.

CDR3 sequence reads: CASSLDPGTETYEQYF. As DNA, the CDR3 is TGTGCCAGCAGCTTAGACCCCGGGACAGAGACCTACGAGCAGTACTTC. The V call is TRBV11-2, the J call TRBJ2-7; 7 bases are a match to TRBD1. The CDR3 extends over 16 amino acids. CDR1 is SGHAT, CDR2 FQNNGV, per germline. Trimming at V came to 0 bases and at J to 2 bases, leaving 7 bases not matched to a gene.

The chain is built from TRBV9 and TRBJ2-3; 12 bases are shared with TRBD2. Looked up from germline, CDR1 is SGDLS and CDR2 is YYNGEE. There are 18 residues in the CDR3. The junction had 8 bases not matched to a gene; V was cut back by 3 bases and J by 0 bases. CDR3 amino acids: CASSAPLAGGRSTDTQYF. The DNA of the CDR3 is TGTGCCAGCAGCGCCCCACTAGCGGGGGGTAGGAGCACAGATACGCAGTATTTT.

The chain links TRBV14 to TRBJ2-5, with a tentative D call TRBD2 (6 bases). The CDR3 has 17 residues. Trimming took 1 base from V and 4 from J, leaving 19 bases between them. Germline CDR1 and CDR2: SGHDN and FVKESK. In DNA form, the CDR3 reads TGTGCCAGCAGCCAAGTATTTAGCGGAGGGGACCCAGAGACCCAGTACTTC. As protein: CASSQVFSGGDPETQYF.

The chain employs TRBV4-3 and TRBJ1-2; D call uncertain. This CDR3 region has 13 residues. From germline, CDR1 is LGHNA and CDR2 YSLEER. V was trimmed by 0 bases and J by 5 bases, leaving 7 bases between them. Here the CDR3 DNA reads TGCGCCAGCAGCCAAGAATTTGGATATGGCTACACCTTC. This codes for CASSQEFGYGYTF.

The chain couples TRBV10-1 to TRBJ2-5; 15 bases agree with TRBD2. Germline CDR1 is WNHNN and CDR2 is SYGVQD (reference sequence). V lost 8 bases to trimming and J lost 6 bases; unmatched junction nucleotides: 16. The CDR3 is 18 residues long. For the CDR3, the DNA is TGCGCCAGCCAAGAACACTTACCGGGACTAGCGGGAGGAAAGACCCAGTACTTC. Translated, it gives CASQEHLPGLAGGKTQYF.

The chain combines TRBV7-6 with TRBJ2-1, with D unclear. The CDR3 contains 11 residues. The V gene lost 2 bases and the J gene lost 9 bases, with 5 bases spanning the gap. CDR1 is SGHVS, CDR2 FNYEAQ, per germline. The CDR3 nucleotides read TGTGCCAGCAGCTTAACGAGTGAGCAGTTCTTC. It translates to CASSLTSEQFF. Looking up the rest from reference TRBV7-6 and TRBJ2-1 gives the full variable domain: GAGVSQSPRYKVTKRGQDVALRCDPISGHVSLYWYRQALGQGPEFLTYFNYEAQQDKSGLPNDRFSAERPEGSISTLTIQRTEQRDSAMYRCASSLTSEQFFGPGTRLTVL.

The table lists this clone with a few counts. This sequence joins TRBV6-6 and TRBJ2-3; perhaps TRBD2 as D (6 bases). The CDR3 has 15 amino acids. Germline-derived CDR1 and CDR2 are MNHNY and SVGAGI (reference sequence). With 6 bases removed from V and 2 bases from J, the gap between germline ends came to 15 bases. CDR3 loop: CASSPLAPITDTQYF. In DNA, the CDR3 is TGTGCCAGCAGCCCTCTAGCGCCAATCACAGATACGCAGTATTTT.

The chain uses TRBV11-2 and TRBJ2-3, with 8 nucleotides matching TRBD2. The CDR3 extends over 17 amino acids. Unmatched junction bases numbered 12, after V lost 5 bases and J lost 2 bases. Germline lookup yields CDR1 SGHAT and CDR2 FQNNGV. The CDR3 protein is CASSARPSGSFTDTQYF. CDR3 DNA sequence: TGTGCCAGCAGCGCTCGGCCCAGCGGGAGCTTCACAGATACGCAGTATTTT.

This clone appeared a single time. V usage is TRBV6-5 and J usage is TRBJ1-1; D may be TRBD1 (5 bases). Looked up from germline, CDR1 is MNHEY and CDR2 is SVGAGI. V lost 3 bases to trimming and J lost 11 bases, with 19 bases between them. The CDR3 is made up of 14 amino acids. CDR3 coding DNA: TGTGCCAGCAGTTATCCGGAGGCACGGGGGGAGGCTTTCTTT. Translation: CASSYPEARGEAFF.

The chain combines TRBV19 with TRBJ2-7; a possible D gene is TRBD2 (7 bases). There are 14 residues in the CDR3. Germline CDR1 and CDR2: LNHDA and SQIVND (reference sequence). V shed 3 bases and J shed 9 bases, with 18 bases lying between them. The CDR3 coding sequence is TGTGCCAGTAGTATTCGGGGGGCCGAGGTTGGGCAGTACTTC. Translated: CASSIRGAEVGQYF.

This clone came up once. The genes are TRBV15 and TRBJ2-2; no firm D call. The CDR3 length is 16 residues. Trimming stripped 0 bases from V and 0 bases from J, with 8 bases between. Germline lookup yields CDR1 LNHNV and CDR2 YYDKDF (reference sequence). The CDR3 region is CATSRERVANTGELFF. For the CDR3, the DNA is TGTGCCACCAGCAGAGAGCGAGTAGCGAACACCGGGGAGCTGTTTTTT.

The chain combines TRBV12-3 or TRBV12-4 with TRBJ2-5; TRBD2 might be the D (6 bases). V lost 2 bases and J 5 bases, leaving 6 bases between the germline ends. This CDR3 has 12 amino acids. The CDR3, as DNA: TGTGCCAGCAGTTTACGGGGGGAGACCCAGTACTTC. It yields the protein CASSLRGETQYF.

The CDR3 sequence is CAINRGADTQYF. As DNA, the CDR3 is TGTGCCATCAACAGGGGCGCAGATACGCAGTATTTT. This chain connects TRBV10-3 to TRBJ2-3; TRBD1 matches at 7 bases. J gave up 4 bases and V 7 bases, and 2 bases lay outside the gene matches. This CDR3 region has 12 residues. Per germline, CDR1 ENHRY and CDR2 SYGVKD.

The genes are TRBV6-2 or TRBV6-3 and TRBJ1-6; 8 nucleotides line up with TRBD1. V was pared by 6 bases and J by 10 bases, with 14 bases of the junction left unmatched. CDR3 size: 16 residues. Germline V lookup: CDR1 MNHEY, CDR2 SVGEGT. Here the CDR3 reads CASSPHWTGRKSPLHF. CDR3 in DNA: TGTGCCAGCAGCCCCCACTGGACAGGGCGTAAATCACCCCTCCACTTT.

The genes are TRBV28 and TRBJ2-7; 8 nucleotides match TRBD2. The CDR3 is 15 amino acids. Trimming took 3 bases from V and 4 from J; bases not matched to a gene: 8. CDR1 and CDR2 (germline): MDHEN, SYDVKM. CDR3 sequence reads: CASSFASGGLYEQYF. In DNA, the CDR3 is TGTGCCAGCAGTTTTGCCAGCGGGGGACTGTACGAGCAGTACTTC.

This clone was found once. DNA of the CDR3: TGTGCCAGCAGGCCCCAGGGGCCACTAGTGACTGAAGCTTTCTTT. As protein: CASRPQGPLVTEAFF. The chain couples TRBV28 to TRBJ1-1, with a tentative D call TRBD1 (6 bases). The V gene lost 6 bases and the J gene lost 5 bases, with 19 bases spanning the gap. This CDR3 contains 15 residues. In germline, CDR1 is MDHEN, CDR2 SYDVKM.

J is TRBJ2-5 and V is TRBV19, with D perhaps given as TRBD1 or TRBD2 (5 bases each). CDR3 length: 16 residues. Germline assignment: CDR1 LNHDA and CDR2 SQIVND (reference sequence). Trimming removed 7 bases from V and 5 bases from J, with 23 bases in between. Written as DNA, the CDR3 is TGTGCCAGTAAATACCGGGACCGAGGTAGTTACGAGACCCAGTACTTC. It encodes CASKYRDRGSYETQYF.

The rearrangement links TRBV30 to TRBJ1-1, with a possible D match to TRBD1 (5 bases). The CDR3 loop spans 12 amino acids. Trimming cost V 2 bases and J 8 bases, with 12 bases left between them. In germline, CDR1 is GTSNPN, CDR2 SVGIG (reference sequence). The CDR3 DNA reads as TGTGCCTGGAGTAGTGGAACAGGCGAAGCTTTCTTT. Its protein product is CAWSSGTGEAFF.

The rearrangement links TRBV7-2 to TRBJ2-7, with D unclear. The germline gives CDR1 SGHTA, CDR2 FQGNSA. Deletions cut 2 bases from V and 5 bases from J, with 10 bases between. This CDR3 has 13 amino acids. In DNA form, the CDR3 reads TGTGCCAGCAGCTTATTCGCAGGTAACGAGCAGTACTTC. Translation gives CASSLFAGNEQYF.

The J gene is TRBJ2-7, the V gene TRBV7-8; 9 bases are a match to TRBD2. The junction had 5 bases not matched to a gene; V was cut back by 2 bases and J by 3 bases. The CDR3 extends over 15 amino acids. In germline, CDR1 is SGHVS, CDR2 FQNEAQ. This chain's CDR3 is CASSLRVAGDYEQYF. The CDR3 nucleotides read TGTGCCAGCAGCTTAAGGGTAGCGGGAGACTACGAGCAGTACTTC. The variable domain in full, completed from reference TRBV7-8 and TRBJ2-7, reads GAGVSQSPRYKVAKRGQDVALRCDPISGHVSLFWYQQALGQGPEFLTYFQNEAQLDKSGLPSDRFFAERPEGSVSTLKIQRTQQEDSAVYLCASSLRVAGDYEQYFGPGTRLTVT.

This chain uses TRBV19 with TRBJ1-2, with D hard to call. Per the germline V gene, CDR1 is LNHDA and CDR2 is SQIVND (reference sequence). Trimming left V 7 bases short and J 2 bases short, with 17 bases between. The CDR3 contains 15 residues. The DNA for the CDR3 is TGTGCCAGTAAGTTAAGGCAACGGTCCAACTATGGCTACACCTTC. Translated: CASKLRQRSNYGYTF.

This sequence joins TRBV28 and TRBJ2-7, with no clear D. The ends were cut back, 5 bases at V and 4 bases at J, with 6 bases in the middle. The CDR3 consists of 11 residues. CDR1 is MDHEN and CDR2 is SYDVKM in the germline V gene. The CDR3 DNA is TGTGCCAGCAGTAATACTTACGAGCAGTACTTC. Protein sequence: CASSNTYEQYF.

The chain is built from TRBV2 and TRBJ1-6, with 7 bases matching TRBD1. CDR1 and CDR2 (germline): SNHLY, FYNNEI. The CDR3 consists of 15 residues. V shed 5 bases and J 4 bases; nucleotides not matched to a gene: 5. CDR3 sequence reads: CASSRDSQYNSPLHF. The CDR3 DNA follows: TGTGCCAGCAGTAGGGACAGCCAATATAATTCACCCCTCCACTTT.

This clone was found once. The chain employs TRBV4-1 and TRBJ1-6; a weak D match, TRBD1 (5 bases). V lost 0 bases, J lost 14 bases, and 17 bases lay in between. The germline V gene has CDR1 MGHRA and CDR2 YSYEKL. The CDR3 sequence is 15 residues long. CDR3 region: CASSQDGQGIRSLHF. The CDR3 coding sequence is TGCGCCAGCAGCCAAGATGGGCAGGGTATTCGTTCCCTCCACTTT.

This chain joins TRBV7-7 and TRBJ1-4; possible D gene TRBD1, 6 bases. From germline, CDR1 is SSHAT and CDR2 FNYEAQ (reference sequence). The ends were cut back, 3 bases at V and 0 bases at J, with 20 bases in the middle. There are 19 residues in the CDR3. Here the CDR3 DNA reads TGTGCCAGCAGCTTGAACCCTAGGACAGCAGCGGCAACTAATGAAAAACTGTTTTTT. This translates into CASSLNPRTAAATNEKLFF.

The chain has TRBV21-1 and TRBJ2-3; the table's TRBD2 call for D was not verified on the DNA. TRBV21-1 is a documented pseudogene. This CDR3 comprises 15 residues. The CDR3 loop is CASRKTSGSTDTQYF. CDR3 in DNA: TGTGCCAGCAGAAAGACTAGCGGAAGCACAGATACGCAGTATTTT.